The TCR beta chain described here comes from a study of OX40 agonist ivuxolimab in advanced cancers. In the study overall: Patients enrolled in dose escalation were diagnosed with hepatocellular carcinoma, melanoma, renal cell or head and neck cancer. The eligibility criteria allowed prior anti-PD-1, anti-PD-L1 or anti-CTLA-4 therapy, and 40% had some. Study-wide points: Those patients achieving a partial response at 0.1-3.0 mg/kg showed among the lowest clonal expansion. CD4+ and CD8+ T cells in blood underwent clonal expansion by week 6 at 0.1 to 3.0 mg/kg.

Assay: immunoSEQ multiplex PCR; the TCRdb copy retains only in-frame clones and omits some. This table has approximately 17,000 clones, more than 65% appearing once. With 0 bases removed from V and 0 bases from J, the gap between germline ends came to 13 bases. Germline CDR1 SGDLS, CDR2 YYNGEE. CDR3 length: 16 residues. In regard to this clone: Its target is not known.

Sequenced material: CD4+ or CD8+ T cells sorted from blood, taken in a trial of the OX40 agonist ivuxolimab. V is TRBV9 and J is TRBJ2-7; D may match TRBD1 or TRBD2 (5 bases each). The clonotype was recovered from an adult with an advanced solid tumor such as melanoma, head and neck, liver or kidney cancer. The chain's CDR3 is CASSVDPGRNSYEQYF. The CDR3 nucleotides are TGTGCCAGCAGCGTAGACCCGGGGCGGAACTCCTACGAGCAGTACTTC.